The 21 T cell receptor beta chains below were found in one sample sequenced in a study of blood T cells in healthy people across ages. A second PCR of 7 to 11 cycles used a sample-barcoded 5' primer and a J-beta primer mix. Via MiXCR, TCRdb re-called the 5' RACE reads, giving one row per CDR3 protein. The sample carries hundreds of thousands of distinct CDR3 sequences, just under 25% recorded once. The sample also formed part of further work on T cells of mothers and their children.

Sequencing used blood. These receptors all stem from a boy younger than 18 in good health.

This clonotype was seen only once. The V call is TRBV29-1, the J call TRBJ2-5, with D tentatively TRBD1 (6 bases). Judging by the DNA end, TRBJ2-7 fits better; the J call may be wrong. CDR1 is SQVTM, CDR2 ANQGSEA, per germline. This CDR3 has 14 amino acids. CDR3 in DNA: TGCAGCGTTCTGGGGGACACAAGGACCTACGAGCAGTACTTC. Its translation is CSVLGDTRTYEQYF.

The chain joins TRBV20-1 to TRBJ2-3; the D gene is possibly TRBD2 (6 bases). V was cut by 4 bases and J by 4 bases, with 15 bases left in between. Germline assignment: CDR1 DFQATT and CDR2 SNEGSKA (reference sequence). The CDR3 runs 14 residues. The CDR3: CSAIGGPRADTQYF. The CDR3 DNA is TGCAGTGCTATCGGGGGTCCTCGGGCAGATACGCAGTATTTT.

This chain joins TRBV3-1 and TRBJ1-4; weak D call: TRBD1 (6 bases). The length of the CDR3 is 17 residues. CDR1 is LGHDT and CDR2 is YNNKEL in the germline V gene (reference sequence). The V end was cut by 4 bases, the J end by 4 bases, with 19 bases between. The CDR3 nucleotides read TGTGCCAGCAGCCCCATGGGGACACCCCACGATAATGAAAAACTGTTTTTT. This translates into CASSPMGTPHDNEKLFF.

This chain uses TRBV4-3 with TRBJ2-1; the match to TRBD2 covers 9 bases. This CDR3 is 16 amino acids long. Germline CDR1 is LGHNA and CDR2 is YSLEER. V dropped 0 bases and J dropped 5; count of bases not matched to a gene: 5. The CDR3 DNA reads TGCGCCAGCAGCCAAGATGCTAGCGGGGTTGACAATGAGCAGTTCTTC. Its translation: CASSQDASGVDNEQFF.

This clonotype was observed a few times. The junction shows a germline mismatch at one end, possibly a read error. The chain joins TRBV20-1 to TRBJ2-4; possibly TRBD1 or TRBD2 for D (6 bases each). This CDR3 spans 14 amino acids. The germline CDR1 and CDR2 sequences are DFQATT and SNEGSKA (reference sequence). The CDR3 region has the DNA TGCAGTGCTAGTACGGGGGCGGCCAAAAACATTCAGTGCTTC. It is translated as CSASTGAAKNIQCF.

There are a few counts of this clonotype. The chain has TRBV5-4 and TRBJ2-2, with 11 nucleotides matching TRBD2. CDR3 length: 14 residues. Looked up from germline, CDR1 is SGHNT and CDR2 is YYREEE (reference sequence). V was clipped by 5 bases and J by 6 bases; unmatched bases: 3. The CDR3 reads CASRRLAGPGELFF. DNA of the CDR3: TGTGCCAGCAGACGACTAGCGGGACCCGGGGAGCTGTTTTTT.

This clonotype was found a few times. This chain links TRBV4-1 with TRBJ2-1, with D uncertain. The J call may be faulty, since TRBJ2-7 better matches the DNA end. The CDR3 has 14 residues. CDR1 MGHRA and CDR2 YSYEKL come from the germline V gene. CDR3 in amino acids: CASSQVPDTYEQYF. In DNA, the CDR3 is TGCGCCAGCAGCCAAGTCCCAGATACCTACGAGCAGTACTTC.

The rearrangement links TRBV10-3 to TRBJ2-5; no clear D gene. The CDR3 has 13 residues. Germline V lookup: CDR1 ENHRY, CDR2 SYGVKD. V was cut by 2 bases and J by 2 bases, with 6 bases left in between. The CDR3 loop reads CAISEGPQETQYF. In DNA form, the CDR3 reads TGTGCCATCAGTGAGGGTCCACAAGAGACCCAGTACTTC.

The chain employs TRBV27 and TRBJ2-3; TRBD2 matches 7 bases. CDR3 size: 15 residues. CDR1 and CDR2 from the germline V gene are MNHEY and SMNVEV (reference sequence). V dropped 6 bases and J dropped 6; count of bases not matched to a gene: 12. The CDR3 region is CASRLQTSISDTQYF. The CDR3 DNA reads TGTGCCAGCAGGCTGCAGACTAGCATCTCCGATACGCAGTATTTT.

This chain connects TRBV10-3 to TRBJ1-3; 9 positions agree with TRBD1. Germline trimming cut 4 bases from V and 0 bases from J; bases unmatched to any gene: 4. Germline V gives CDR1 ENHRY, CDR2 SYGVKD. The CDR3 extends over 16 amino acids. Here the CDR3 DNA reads TGTGCCATCAGTGGATCGGGACAGGGCTCTGGAAACACCATATATTTT. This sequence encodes CAISGSGQGSGNTIYF.

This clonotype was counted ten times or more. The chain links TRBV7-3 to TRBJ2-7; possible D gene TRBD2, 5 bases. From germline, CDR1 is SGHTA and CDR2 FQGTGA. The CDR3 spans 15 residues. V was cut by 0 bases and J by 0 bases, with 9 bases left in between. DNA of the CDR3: TGTGCCAGCAGCTTAACGGCCAGCGGCTCCTACGAGCAGTACTTC. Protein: CASSLTASGSYEQYF.

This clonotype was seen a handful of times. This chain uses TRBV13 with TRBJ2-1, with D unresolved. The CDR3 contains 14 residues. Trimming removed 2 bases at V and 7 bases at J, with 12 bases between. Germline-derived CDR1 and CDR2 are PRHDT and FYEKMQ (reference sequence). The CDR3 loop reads CASSLILRLNEQFF. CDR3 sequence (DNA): TGTGCCAGCAGCTTAATTTTGCGGTTGAATGAGCAGTTCTTC.

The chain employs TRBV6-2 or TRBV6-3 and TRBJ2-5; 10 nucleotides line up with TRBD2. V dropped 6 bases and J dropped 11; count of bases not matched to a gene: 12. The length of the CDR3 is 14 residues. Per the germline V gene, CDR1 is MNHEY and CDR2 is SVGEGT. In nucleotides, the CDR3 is TGTGCCAGCAGAGCGGGGGGGATTTCGGGAGAGCAGTACTTC. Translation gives CASRAGGISGEQYF.

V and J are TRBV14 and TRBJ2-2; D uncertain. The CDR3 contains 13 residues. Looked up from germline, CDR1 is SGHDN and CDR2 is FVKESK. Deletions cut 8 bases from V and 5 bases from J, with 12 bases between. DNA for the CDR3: TGTGCCAGCGGGCCGTTAGGGACCGGGGAGCTGTTTTTT. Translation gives CASGPLGTGELFF.

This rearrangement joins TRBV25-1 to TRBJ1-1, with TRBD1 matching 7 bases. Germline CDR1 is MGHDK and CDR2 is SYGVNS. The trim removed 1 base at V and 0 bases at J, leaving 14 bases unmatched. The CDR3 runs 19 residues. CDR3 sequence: CASSEFFETGPFMNTEAFF. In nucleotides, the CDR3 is TGTGCCAGCAGTGAATTCTTCGAGACAGGGCCCTTTATGAACACTGAAGCTTTCTTT.

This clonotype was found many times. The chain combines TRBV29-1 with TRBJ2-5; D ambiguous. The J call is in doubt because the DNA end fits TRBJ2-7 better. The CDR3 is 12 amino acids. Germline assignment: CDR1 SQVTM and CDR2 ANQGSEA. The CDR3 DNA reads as TGCAGCGTTGTTTCGGAGACTTACGAGCAGTACTTC. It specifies CSVVSETYEQYF.

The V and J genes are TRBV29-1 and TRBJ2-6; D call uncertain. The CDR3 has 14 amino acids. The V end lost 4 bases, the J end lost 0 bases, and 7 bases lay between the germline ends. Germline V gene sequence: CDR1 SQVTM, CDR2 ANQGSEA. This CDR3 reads CSVAVDSGANVLTF. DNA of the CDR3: TGCAGCGTTGCTGTCGACTCTGGGGCCAACGTCCTGACTTTC.

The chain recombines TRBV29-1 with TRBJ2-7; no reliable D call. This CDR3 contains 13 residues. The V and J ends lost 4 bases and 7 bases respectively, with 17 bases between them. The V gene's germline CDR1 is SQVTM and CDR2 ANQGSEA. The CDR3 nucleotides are TGCAGCGTTGGGAATCGGAGCGAGCTTGAGCAGTACTTC. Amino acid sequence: CSVGNRSELEQYF.

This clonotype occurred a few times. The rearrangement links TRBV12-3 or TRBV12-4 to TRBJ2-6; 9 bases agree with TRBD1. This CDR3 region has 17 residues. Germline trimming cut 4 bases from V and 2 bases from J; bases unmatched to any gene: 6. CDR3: CASSSDRGWAGANVLTF. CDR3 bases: TGTGCCAGCAGTTCGGACAGGGGCTGGGCTGGGGCCAACGTCCTGACTTTC.

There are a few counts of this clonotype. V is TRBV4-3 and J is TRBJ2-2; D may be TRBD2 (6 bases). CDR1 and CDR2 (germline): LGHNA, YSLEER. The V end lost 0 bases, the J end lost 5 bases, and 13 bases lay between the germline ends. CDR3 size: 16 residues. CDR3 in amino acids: CASSQDAGLGTGELFF. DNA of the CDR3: TGCGCCAGCAGCCAAGATGCGGGATTAGGGACCGGGGAGCTGTTTTTT.

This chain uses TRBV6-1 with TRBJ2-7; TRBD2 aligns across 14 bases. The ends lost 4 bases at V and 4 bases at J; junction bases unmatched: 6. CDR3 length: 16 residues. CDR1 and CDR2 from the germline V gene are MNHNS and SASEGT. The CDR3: CASSVGTSGSGYEQYF. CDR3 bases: TGTGCCAGCAGTGTGGGGACTAGCGGGAGTGGATACGAGCAGTACTTC.